One sample yielded the 26 T cell receptor beta chains listed below, sequenced in a study of blood T cells in healthy people across ages. Next came a second PCR, run for about 7 to 12 cycles, which used a sample-barcoded 5' primer along with a J-beta primer mix. TCRdb redid the calling of the 5' RACE reads with MiXCR, one entry per CDR3 protein. Seen here are some 860,000 distinct CDR3 sequences, roughly 56% observed once, and the top ten hold roughly 25%. Source material: blood. Receptors originate from a man between 35 and 55 years old in good health.

This clonotype has ten or more counts. The chain has TRBV9 and TRBJ1-1; no firm D call. CDR3 length equals 14 residues. V lost 4 bases, J lost 1 base, and 11 bases lay in between. Germline CDR1 reads SGDLS; CDR2 reads YYNGEE. This CDR3 reads CASSPPSPNTEAFF. CDR3 in DNA: TGTGCCAGCAGCCCCCCTTCGCCGAACACTGAAGCTTTCTTT.

The chain employs TRBV4-3 and TRBJ2-4; D perhaps matches TRBD1 (6 bases). The J call could be wrong; TRBJ2-7 is a better fit for the DNA end. CDR3 length equals 16 residues. The germline V gene has CDR1 LGHNA and CDR2 YSLEER. The CDR3 DNA reads TGCGCCAGCAGCGAGGTCCTGGCAGGGGTCACCTACGAGCAGTACTTC. Encoded protein: CASSEVLAGVTYEQYF.

V and J are TRBV9 and TRBJ2-1; D possibly corresponds to TRBD1 (6 bases). V shed 3 bases and J shed 11 bases, with 6 bases lying between them. Germline-derived CDR1 and CDR2 are SGDLS and YYNGEE. There are 10 residues in the CDR3. CDR3 coding DNA: TGTGCCAGCAGCGGGGACAAGCAGTTCTTC. Translated, it gives CASSGDKQFF.

V gene TRBV29-1 combines with J gene TRBJ2-7; tentatively, D is TRBD1 (5 bases). V gave up 5 bases and J gave up 6 bases, with 14 bases separating them. This CDR3 has 12 residues. From germline, CDR1 is SQVTM and CDR2 ANQGSEA. The CDR3 loop is CSVQKGAGEQYF. The CDR3 coding sequence is TGCAGCGTTCAAAAAGGGGCCGGCGAGCAGTACTTC.

The rearrangement links TRBV2 to TRBJ1-1; 9 bases match TRBD1. The CDR3 is made up of 15 amino acids. The junction had 9 bases not matched to a gene; V was cut back by 5 bases and J by 5 bases. Per the germline V gene, CDR1 is SNHLY and CDR2 is FYNNEI. The DNA of the CDR3 is TGTGCCAGCAGTCCGTTGACAGGGGGAGGAACTGAAGCTTTCTTT. It translates to CASSPLTGGGTEAFF.

The gene calls are TRBV29-1 and TRBJ1-2; D is undetermined. V lost 5 bases and J 4 bases, leaving 14 bases between the germline ends. CDR1 SQVTM and CDR2 ANQGSEA come from the germline V gene. The CDR3 runs to 13 residues. CDR3 coding DNA: TGCAGCGTTCCCTACGGACGGCCCTATGGCTACACCTTC. It is translated as CSVPYGRPYGYTF.

The V gene is TRBV3-1, the J gene TRBJ2-1, with 8 bases lining up with TRBD1. The CDR3 length is 14 residues. Germline lookup yields CDR1 LGHDT and CDR2 YNNKEL (reference sequence). The J segment lost 2 bases and the V segment lost 7 bases, leaving 4 bases of the junction unmatched. CDR3 coding DNA: TGTGCCAGCACCGGACAGGGTCCCTACAATGAGCAGTTCTTC. Encoded protein: CASTGQGPYNEQFF.

The gene calls are TRBV28 and TRBJ2-1; D remains unclear. This CDR3 comprises 15 residues. The germline V gene encodes CDR1 MDHEN and CDR2 SYDVKM. V lost 5 bases to trimming and J lost 1 base, with 12 bases between them. The CDR3 DNA reads as TGTGCCAGCAGTCCAGGTGACATTTCCTACAATGAGCAGTTCTTC. As protein: CASSPGDISYNEQFF.

This clonotype was counted between two and nine times. The chain links TRBV12-3 or TRBV12-4 to TRBJ1-5, with TRBD1 matching over 12 bases. V lost 3 bases and J lost 9; bases outside the gene matches: 3. CDR3 length: 14 amino acids. In nucleotides, the CDR3 is TGTGCCAGCAGTTTCCGGGACAGGGGGCGGCCCCAGCATTTT. Residues: CASSFRDRGRPQHF.

Comment on this clonotype: One end of the junction fails to match germline, which may point to a read error. This chain uses TRBV20-1 with TRBJ1-1; D not certain. Germline loops: CDR1 DFQATT, CDR2 SNEGSKA (reference sequence). The CDR3 runs to 11 residues. The CDR3 region is CSDAARTGAFF. For the CDR3, the DNA is TGCAGTGACGCGGCCCGCACTGGAGCTTTCTTT.

This clonotype occurred many times. A junction boundary mismatches the germline segment, possibly from a read error. The chain carries TRBV4-3 and TRBJ1-2, with a tentative D call TRBD1 (6 bases). Germline V gene sequence: CDR1 LGHNA, CDR2 YSLEER. The CDR3 contains 13 residues. DNA of the CDR3: TGCGCCAGCAGTCAAGACAGGTTGGGTGGCTACACCTTC. Its translation: CASSQDRLGGYTF.

This rearrangement joins TRBV6-1 to TRBJ2-7, with D perhaps matching TRBD2 (5 bases). The CDR3 is 14 residues long. Trimming took off 1 base at V and 1 base at J, with 8 bases between the two ends. Germline CDR1 is MNHNS and CDR2 is SASEGT. The CDR3 reads CASSEVGGSYEQYF. CDR3 bases: TGTGCCAGCAGTGAAGTAGGCGGGTCCTACGAGCAGTACTTC.

This rearrangement joins TRBV13 to TRBJ2-1; D is undetermined. The V end was cut by 5 bases, the J end by 6 bases, with 11 bases between. Germline assignment: CDR1 PRHDT and CDR2 FYEKMQ (reference sequence). CDR3 length: 13 residues. CDR3 sequence reads: CASSPYRPNEQFF. The CDR3 nucleotides are TGTGCCAGCAGCCCGTATCGCCCCAATGAGCAGTTCTTC.

This chain uses TRBV10-3 with TRBJ2-5, with no clear D. Deletions cut 8 bases from V and 4 bases from J, with 11 bases between. Germline CDR1 reads ENHRY; CDR2 reads SYGVKD. This CDR3 region has 12 residues. CDR3 coding DNA: TGTGCCATCGGAGATAAGGGAGAGACCCAGTACTTC. It yields the protein CAIGDKGETQYF.

The V call is TRBV24-1, the J call TRBJ2-3; perhaps TRBD2 as D (6 bases). This CDR3 region has 17 residues. Germline lookup yields CDR1 KGHDR and CDR2 SFDVKD. With 3 bases removed from V and 4 bases from J, the gap between germline ends came to 19 bases. CDR3 sequence (DNA): TGTGCCACCAGTGATCGAGGAGGGGCGGGATCCCCAGATACGCAGTATTTT. It translates to CATSDRGGAGSPDTQYF.

The DNA for the CDR3 is TGCGCCAGCAGCGCGGGACTAGAGTCCTACGAGCAGTACTTC. Encoded protein: CASSAGLESYEQYF. This chain uses TRBV5-1 with TRBJ2-4; 8 bases map to TRBD2. The J call is uncertain, as TRBJ2-7 better fits the DNA end. The V gene's germline CDR1 is SGHRS and CDR2 YFSETQ. The CDR3 is made up of 14 amino acids.

The rearrangement joins TRBV6-1 to TRBJ2-1; weak D call: TRBD1 (5 bases). The CDR3 sequence is 13 residues long. Germline V gene sequence: CDR1 MNHNS, CDR2 SASEGT. V lost 6 bases to trimming and J lost 7 bases, with 13 bases between them. The CDR3 spells CASSDGKGNEQFF. For the CDR3, the DNA is TGTGCCAGCAGCGATGGGAAGGGGAATGAGCAGTTCTTC.

The V and J genes are TRBV5-1 and TRBJ2-2, with 7 positions matching TRBD2. The CDR3 consists of 16 residues. CDR1 and CDR2 (germline): SGHRS, YFSETQ. V shed 0 bases, J shed 4 bases, and the junction held 6 bases outside the gene matches. CDR3 DNA sequence: TGCGCCAGCAGCTTGGATTCGGGGGGTATCACCGGGGAGCTGTTTTTT. Translating gives CASSLDSGGITGELFF.

This chain connects TRBV12-5 to TRBJ1-1, with D possibly being TRBD1 (6 bases). CDR3 length: 14 amino acids. The ends were cut back, 6 bases at V and 1 base at J, with 12 bases in the middle. Germline V gene data show CDR1 as LGHNT and CDR2 as FRNRAP. The CDR3 loop reads CASGQGDPNTEAFF. In DNA, the CDR3 is TGTGCTAGTGGACAGGGCGACCCGAACACTGAAGCTTTCTTT.

The V gene is TRBV7-6, the J gene TRBJ2-5; 12 bases are shared with TRBD2. This CDR3 has 16 residues. Germline values: CDR1 SGHVS, CDR2 FNYEAQ. Trimming at V came to 2 bases and at J to 5 bases, leaving 6 bases not matched to a gene. The CDR3 spells CASSLSSGRDRETQYF. Here the CDR3 DNA reads TGTGCCAGCAGCTTATCTAGCGGGAGGGATAGGGAGACCCAGTACTTC.

This clonotype has only a few counts. The chain uses TRBV7-9 and TRBJ2-4, with D unclear. Germline values: CDR1 SEHNR, CDR2 FQNEAQ (reference sequence). The CDR3 is 13 residues long. Trimming took 8 bases from V and 0 from J, leaving 8 bases between them. The CDR3 DNA sequence: TGTGCCAGCCTTCCCCGAGCCAAAAACATTCAGTACTTC. Encoded protein: CASLPRAKNIQYF.

The chain has TRBV29-1 and TRBJ2-7, with D possibly being TRBD1 (7 bases). The CDR3 totals 15 residues. The germline V and J ends were trimmed by 2 bases and 0 bases, with 14 bases remaining between them. The germline V gene encodes CDR1 SQVTM and CDR2 ANQGSEA. The CDR3, as DNA: TGCAGCGTTGAATGGAGGGACAGAAGCTCCTACGAGCAGTACTTC. It specifies CSVEWRDRSSYEQYF.

J is TRBJ2-5 and V is TRBV6-5; 10 bases map to TRBD1. Per germline, CDR1 MNHEY and CDR2 SVGAGI. The CDR3 loop spans 18 amino acids. V dropped 6 bases and J dropped 0; count of bases not matched to a gene: 13. The CDR3 DNA reads as TGTGCCAGCAGATACGGGACAGGGGATTTGAAGAACCAAGAGACCCAGTACTTC. Amino acid sequence: CASRYGTGDLKNQETQYF.

This clonotype appeared many times. The genes are TRBV16 and TRBJ1-2; TRBD1 aligns across 7 bases. CDR1 is KGHSY, CDR2 FQNENV, per germline. V was clipped by 4 bases and J by 8 bases; unmatched bases: 4. The CDR3 sequence is 12 residues long. The CDR3 sequence: CASSPTGQGYTF. CDR3 nucleotides: TGTGCCAGCAGCCCGACAGGGCAGGGCTACACCTTC.

This clonotype was seen more than once but under ten times. The chain combines TRBV10-3 with TRBJ2-7; D perhaps matches TRBD2 (5 bases). Trimming removed 11 bases from V and 4 bases from J, with 12 bases in between. CDR3 length: 11 residues. Per germline, CDR1 ENHRY and CDR2 SYGVKD. CDR3 residues: CALGENYEQYF. The CDR3 region has the DNA TGTGCCCTTGGGGAGAATTACGAGCAGTACTTC.

This clonotype was observed once. This rearrangement joins TRBV20-1 to TRBJ2-5, with D possibly being TRBD1 (5 bases). The DNA end favors TRBJ2-7, so the J call may be wrong. This CDR3 region has 14 residues. The germline V gene encodes CDR1 DFQATT and CDR2 SNEGSKA (reference sequence). The chain's CDR3 is CSAPHPAGQNEQYF. As DNA, the CDR3 is TGCAGTGCACCTCATCCCGCAGGGCAAAACGAGCAGTACTTC.